Below, 4 T cell receptor beta chains from the same sample are listed, as sequenced in a study of T-cell reconstitution after alpha-beta-depleted transplantation in children (dated by TCRdb to the mid-2010s). Library preparation used PCR. The instrument given in TCRdb is Illumina HiSeq 2500. TCR library preparation used molecular barcoding, with unique molecular identifiers applied to normalize quantification of the TCRbeta repertoire. Using fastp at Q25 and MiXCR, TCRdb reprocessed the public reads and kept productive beta chains. Records with the same CDR3 protein are collapsed into one entry carrying the most frequent genes and DNA. The sample profile shows 200,000 to 250,000 distinct CDR3 sequences; approximately 11% of them were found once. Of the sample, roughly 30% is held by the ten largest clones. What this sample's treatment or condition label stands for: allogeneic hematopoietic cell transplantation with graft depleted of TCRalphabeta T cells and CD19 B cells.

The sequencing used PBMCs, collected before TCRalphabeta/CD19-depleted stem cell transplant. These receptor sequences come from a child under three years old with acute myeloid leukemia, due to receive a stem cell transplant.

This clonotype was seen many times. The rearrangement uses TRBV20-1 and TRBJ2-7; D may correspond to TRBD1 or TRBD2 (7 bases each). The CDR3 loop spans 13 amino acids. V shed 2 bases and J shed 3 bases, with 11 bases lying between them. The germline V gene encodes CDR1 DFQATT and CDR2 SNEGSKA (reference sequence). In DNA, the CDR3 is TGCAGTGCTAGAAGCGGGACAGTCTACGAGCAGTACTTC. It specifies CSARSGTVYEQYF.

In its sample, this clonotype was seen many times. This sequence joins TRBV20-1 and TRBJ2-7; 9 bases fit TRBD1. Germline-derived CDR1 and CDR2 are DFQATT and SNEGSKA (reference sequence). This CDR3 has 13 amino acids. Germline trimming cut 5 bases from V and 2 bases from J; bases unmatched to any gene: 4. CDR3 DNA sequence: TGCAGTGCTGGGACAGGGCCGACCTACGAGCAGTACTTC. Protein: CSAGTGPTYEQYF.

Many counts were recorded for this clonotype. V is TRBV30 and J is TRBJ1-4; 9 nucleotides line up with TRBD1. V lost 8 bases and J lost 10; bases outside the gene matches: 11. Germline CDR1 GTSNPN, CDR2 SVGIG (reference sequence). CDR3 size: 13 residues. CDR3 nucleotides: TGTGCCCTGCCCGGGACAGGGTCAGCAAAACTGTTTTTT. The encoded protein is CALPGTGSAKLFF.

This clonotype was detected many times. Here the CDR3 reads CAWSVGDDQPQHF. In DNA, the CDR3 is TGTGCCTGGAGTGTAGGGGACGATCAGCCCCAGCATTTT. V gene TRBV30 combines with J gene TRBJ1-5, with D maybe TRBD1 (5 bases). There are 13 residues in the CDR3. Trimming removed 0 bases at V and 5 bases at J, with 8 bases between. Per germline, CDR1 GTSNPN and CDR2 SVGIG (reference sequence).